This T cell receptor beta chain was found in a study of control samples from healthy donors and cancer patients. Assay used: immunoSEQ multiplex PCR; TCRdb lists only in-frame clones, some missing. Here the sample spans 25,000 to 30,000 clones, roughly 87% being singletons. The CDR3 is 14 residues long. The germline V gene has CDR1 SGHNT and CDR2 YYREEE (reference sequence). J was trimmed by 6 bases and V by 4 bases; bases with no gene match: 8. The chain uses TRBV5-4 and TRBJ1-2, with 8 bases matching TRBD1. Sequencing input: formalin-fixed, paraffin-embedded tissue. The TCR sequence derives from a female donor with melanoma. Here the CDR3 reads CASSAMDRADGYTF. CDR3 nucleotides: TGTGCCAGCAGCGCCATGGACAGGGCTGATGGCTACACCTTC.